One TCR beta chain is described in this entry. What it binds is unknown. Using immunoSEQ multiplex PCR, the repertoire was profiled, and TCRdb retains in-frame clones only, with some absent. The sample has 35,000 or so clones, 70% to 85% seen once. This entry belongs to a study of OX40 agonist ivuxolimab in advanced cancers. General study findings and limits: Partly responding patients at 0.1-3.0 mg/kg showed some of the smallest clonal expansion.

The material sequenced was CD4+ or CD8+ T cells sorted from blood, taken in a trial of the OX40 agonist ivuxolimab. This TCR was sampled from an adult with an advanced solid tumor such as melanoma, head and neck, liver or kidney cancer.

The CDR3 loop is CASSPGVANYGYTF. The CDR3 nucleotides are TGTGCCAGCTCACCCGGGGTCGCTAACTATGGCTACACCTTC. The gene calls are TRBV18 and TRBJ1-2; D is undetermined. The CDR3 is made up of 14 amino acids. Germline V gene sequence: CDR1 KGHSH, CDR2 LQKENI. The V and J ends lost 3 bases and 0 bases respectively, with 8 bases between them.